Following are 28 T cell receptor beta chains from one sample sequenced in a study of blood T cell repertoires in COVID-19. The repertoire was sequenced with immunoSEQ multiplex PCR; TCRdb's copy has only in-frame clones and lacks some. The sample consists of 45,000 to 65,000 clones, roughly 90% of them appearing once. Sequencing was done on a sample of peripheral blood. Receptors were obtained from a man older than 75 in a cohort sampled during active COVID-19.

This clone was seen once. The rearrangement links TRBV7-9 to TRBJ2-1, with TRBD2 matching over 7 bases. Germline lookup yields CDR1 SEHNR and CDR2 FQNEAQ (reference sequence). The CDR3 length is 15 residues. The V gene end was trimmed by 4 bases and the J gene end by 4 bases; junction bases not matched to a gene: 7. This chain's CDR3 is CASSSTLAPYNEQFF. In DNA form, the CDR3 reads TGTGCCAGCAGCTCAACACTAGCGCCTTACAATGAGCAGTTCTTC. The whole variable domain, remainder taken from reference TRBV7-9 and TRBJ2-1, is DTGVSQNPRHKITKRGQNVTFRCDPISEHNRLYWYRQTLGQGPEFLTYFQNEAQLEKSRLLSDRFSAERPKGSFSTLEIQRTEQGDSAMYLCASSSTLAPYNEQFFGPGTRLTVL.

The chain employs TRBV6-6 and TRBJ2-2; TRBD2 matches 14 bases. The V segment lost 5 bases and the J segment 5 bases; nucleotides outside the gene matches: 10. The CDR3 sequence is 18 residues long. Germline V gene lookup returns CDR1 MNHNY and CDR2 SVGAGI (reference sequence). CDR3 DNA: TGTGCCAGCAGTCTCGATGTGACTAGCGGGGGGGCGACCGGGGAGCTGTTTTTT. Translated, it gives CASSLDVTSGGATGELFF.

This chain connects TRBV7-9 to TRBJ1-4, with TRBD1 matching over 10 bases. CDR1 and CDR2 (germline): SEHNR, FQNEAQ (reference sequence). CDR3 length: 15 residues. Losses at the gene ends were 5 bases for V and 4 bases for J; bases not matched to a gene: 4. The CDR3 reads CASSGQGGINEKLFF. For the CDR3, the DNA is TGTGCCAGCAGCGGACAGGGGGGGATTAATGAAAAACTGTTTTTT.

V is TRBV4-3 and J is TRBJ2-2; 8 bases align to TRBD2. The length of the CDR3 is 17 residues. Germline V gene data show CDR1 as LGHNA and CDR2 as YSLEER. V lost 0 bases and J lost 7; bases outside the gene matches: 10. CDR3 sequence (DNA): TGCGCCAGCAGCCAAGAACCGCCGGGGGGGCGGGGCGGGGAGCTGTTTTTT. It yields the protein CASSQEPPGGRGGELFF.

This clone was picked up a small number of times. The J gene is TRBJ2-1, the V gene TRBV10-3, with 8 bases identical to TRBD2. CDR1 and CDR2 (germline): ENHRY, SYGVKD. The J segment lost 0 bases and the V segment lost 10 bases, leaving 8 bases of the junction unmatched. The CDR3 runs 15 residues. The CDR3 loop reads CATRGGPLSYNEQFF. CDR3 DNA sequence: TGTGCCACCCGGGGGGGACCCCTCTCCTACAATGAGCAGTTCTTC.

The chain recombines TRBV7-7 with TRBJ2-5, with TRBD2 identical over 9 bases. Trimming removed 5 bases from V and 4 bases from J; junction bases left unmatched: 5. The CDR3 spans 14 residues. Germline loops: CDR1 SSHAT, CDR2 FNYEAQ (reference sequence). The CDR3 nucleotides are TGTGCCAGCAGCGCGGGGACTAGCCCAGAGACCCAGTACTTC. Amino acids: CASSAGTSPETQYF.

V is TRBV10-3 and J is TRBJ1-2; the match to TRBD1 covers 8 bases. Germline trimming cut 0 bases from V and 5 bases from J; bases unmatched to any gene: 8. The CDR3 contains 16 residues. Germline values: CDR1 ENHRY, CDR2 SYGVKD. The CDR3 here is CAISESAGDRRYGYTF. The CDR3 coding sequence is TGTGCCATCAGTGAGTCGGCAGGGGACAGGAGGTATGGCTACACCTTC.

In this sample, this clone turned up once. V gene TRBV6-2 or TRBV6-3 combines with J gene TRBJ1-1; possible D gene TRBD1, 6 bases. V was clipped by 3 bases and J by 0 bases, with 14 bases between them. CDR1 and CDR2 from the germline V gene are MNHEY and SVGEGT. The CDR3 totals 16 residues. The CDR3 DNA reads TGTGCCAGCAGTTATAAAACGGGGGGGCTGAACACTGAAGCTTTCTTT. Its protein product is CASSYKTGGLNTEAFF.

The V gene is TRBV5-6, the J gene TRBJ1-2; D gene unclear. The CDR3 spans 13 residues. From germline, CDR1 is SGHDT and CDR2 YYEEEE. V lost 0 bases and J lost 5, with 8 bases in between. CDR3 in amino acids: CASSLDSPYGYTF. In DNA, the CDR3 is TGTGCCAGCAGCTTGGACAGCCCGTATGGCTACACCTTC. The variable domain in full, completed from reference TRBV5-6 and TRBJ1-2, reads DAGVTQSPTHLIKTRGQQVTLRCSPKSGHDTVSWYQQALGQGPQFIFQYYEEEERQRGNFPDRFSGHQFPNYSSELNVNALLLGDSALYLCASSLDSPYGYTFGSGTRLTVV.

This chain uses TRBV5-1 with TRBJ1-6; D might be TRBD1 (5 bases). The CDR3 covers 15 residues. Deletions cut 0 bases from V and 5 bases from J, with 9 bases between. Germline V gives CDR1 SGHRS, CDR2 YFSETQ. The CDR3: CASSLGPDNNSPLHF. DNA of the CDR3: TGCGCCAGCAGCTTGGGGCCGGACAATAATTCACCCCTCCACTTT.

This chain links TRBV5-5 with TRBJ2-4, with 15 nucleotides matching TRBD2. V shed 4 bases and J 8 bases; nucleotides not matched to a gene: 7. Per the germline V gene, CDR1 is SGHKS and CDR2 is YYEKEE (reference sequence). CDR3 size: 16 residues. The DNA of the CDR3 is TGTGCCAGCAGCCCAACGGGACTAGCGGGGGGTGACATTCAGTACTTC. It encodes CASSPTGLAGGDIQYF.

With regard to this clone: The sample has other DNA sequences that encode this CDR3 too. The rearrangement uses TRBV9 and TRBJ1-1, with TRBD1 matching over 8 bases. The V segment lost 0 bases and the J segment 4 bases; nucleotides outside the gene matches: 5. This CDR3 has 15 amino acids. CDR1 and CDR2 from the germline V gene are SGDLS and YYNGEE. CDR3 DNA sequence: TGTGCCAGCAGCGTAGCTGGTACAGGGGGCACTGAAGCTTTCTTT. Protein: CASSVAGTGGTEAFF.

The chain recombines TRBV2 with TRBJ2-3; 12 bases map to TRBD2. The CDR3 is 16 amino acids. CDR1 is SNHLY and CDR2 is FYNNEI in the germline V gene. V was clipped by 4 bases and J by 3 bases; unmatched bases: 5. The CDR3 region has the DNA TGTGCCAGCAGTGCTACTAGCGGGGGGACGACAGATACGCAGTATTTT. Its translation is CASSATSGGTTDTQYF.

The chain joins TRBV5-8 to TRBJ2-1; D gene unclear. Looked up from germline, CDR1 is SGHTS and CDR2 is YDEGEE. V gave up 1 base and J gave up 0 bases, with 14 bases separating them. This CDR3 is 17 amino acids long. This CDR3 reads CASSLRGPTNSYNEQFF. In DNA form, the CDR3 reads TGTGCCAGCAGCTTGCGAGGCCCTACCAACTCCTACAATGAGCAGTTCTTC. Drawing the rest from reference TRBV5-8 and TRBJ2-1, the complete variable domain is EAGVTQSPTHLIKTRGQQATLRCSPISGHTSVYWYQQALGLGLQFLLWYDEGEERNRGNFPPRFSGRQFPNYSSELNVNALELEDSALYLCASSLRGPTNSYNEQFFGPGTRLTVL.

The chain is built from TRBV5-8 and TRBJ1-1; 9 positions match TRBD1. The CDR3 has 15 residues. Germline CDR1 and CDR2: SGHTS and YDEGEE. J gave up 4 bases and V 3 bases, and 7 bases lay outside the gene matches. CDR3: CASSWGDRVGTEAFF. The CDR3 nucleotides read TGTGCCAGCAGCTGGGGGGACAGGGTGGGCACTGAAGCTTTCTTT.

CDR3 protein: CASSQAGTGGLNTEAFF. The CDR3 bases are TGTGCCAGCAGCCAGGCCGGGACAGGGGGCTTGAACACTGAAGCTTTCTTT. The chain is built from TRBV3-1 (or the pseudogene TRBV3-2) and TRBJ1-1; 12 bases are shared with TRBD1. The CDR3 has 17 amino acids. Trimming removed 3 bases from V and 0 bases from J; junction bases left unmatched: 5. The V gene's germline CDR1 is LGHDT and CDR2 YNNKEL (reference sequence).

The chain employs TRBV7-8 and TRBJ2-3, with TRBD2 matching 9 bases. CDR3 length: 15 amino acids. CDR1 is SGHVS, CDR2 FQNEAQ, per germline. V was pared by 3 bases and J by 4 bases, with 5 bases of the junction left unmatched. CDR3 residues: CASSFGGGVADTQYF. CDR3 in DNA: TGTGCCAGCAGCTTCGGCGGGGGGGTGGCAGATACGCAGTATTTT.

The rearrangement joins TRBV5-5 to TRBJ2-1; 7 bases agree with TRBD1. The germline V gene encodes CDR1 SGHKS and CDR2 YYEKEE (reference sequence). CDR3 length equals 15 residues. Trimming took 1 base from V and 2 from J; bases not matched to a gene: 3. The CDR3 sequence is CASSLNRGTYNEQFF. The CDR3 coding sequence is TGTGCCAGCAGCTTGAACAGGGGTACCTACAATGAGCAGTTCTTC.

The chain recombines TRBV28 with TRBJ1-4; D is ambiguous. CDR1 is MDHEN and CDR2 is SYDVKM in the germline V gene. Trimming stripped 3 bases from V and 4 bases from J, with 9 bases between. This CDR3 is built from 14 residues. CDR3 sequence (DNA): TGTGCCAGCAGTTTCATCCAGGTTAATGAAAAACTGTTTTTT. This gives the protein CASSFIQVNEKLFF.

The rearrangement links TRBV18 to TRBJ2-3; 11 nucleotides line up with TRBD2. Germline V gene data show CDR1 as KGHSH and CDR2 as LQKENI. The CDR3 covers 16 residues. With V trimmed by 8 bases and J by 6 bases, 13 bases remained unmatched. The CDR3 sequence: CASTTRLAGGADTQYF. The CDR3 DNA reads TGTGCCAGCACGACCCGTCTAGCGGGAGGTGCCGATACGCAGTATTTT.

The DNA of the CDR3 is TGTGCCAGCAGCGTATTGACAGGGAACACTGAAGCTTTCTTT. It is translated as CASSVLTGNTEAFF. The chain couples TRBV9 to TRBJ1-1, with a weak D call TRBD1 (6 bases). With 1 base removed from V and 1 base from J, the gap between germline ends came to 8 bases. Germline V lookup: CDR1 SGDLS, CDR2 YYNGEE. The CDR3 runs to 14 residues.

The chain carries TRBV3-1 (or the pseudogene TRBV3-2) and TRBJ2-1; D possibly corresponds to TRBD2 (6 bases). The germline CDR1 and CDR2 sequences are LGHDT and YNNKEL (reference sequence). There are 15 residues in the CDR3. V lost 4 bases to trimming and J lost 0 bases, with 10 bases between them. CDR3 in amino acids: CASSRGEASYNEQFF. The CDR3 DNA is TGTGCCAGCAGCCGAGGGGAGGCCTCCTACAATGAGCAGTTCTTC.

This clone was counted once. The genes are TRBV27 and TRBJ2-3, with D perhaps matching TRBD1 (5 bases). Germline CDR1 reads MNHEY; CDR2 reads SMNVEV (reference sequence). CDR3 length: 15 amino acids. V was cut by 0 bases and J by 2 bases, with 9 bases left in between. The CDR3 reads CASSLSRGLTDTQYF. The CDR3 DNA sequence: TGTGCCAGCAGTTTATCAAGGGGCCTCACAGATACGCAGTATTTT.

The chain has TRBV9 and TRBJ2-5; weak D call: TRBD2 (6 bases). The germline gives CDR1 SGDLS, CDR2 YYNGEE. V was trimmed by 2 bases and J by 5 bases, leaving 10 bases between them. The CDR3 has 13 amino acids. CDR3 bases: TGTGCCAGCAGCGTTCAAGCGGGTGAGACCCAGTACTTC. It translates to CASSVQAGETQYF.

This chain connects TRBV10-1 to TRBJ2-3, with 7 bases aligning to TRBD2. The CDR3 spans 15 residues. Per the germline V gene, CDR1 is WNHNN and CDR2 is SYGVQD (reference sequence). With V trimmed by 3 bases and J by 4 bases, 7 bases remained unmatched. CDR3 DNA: TGCGCCAGCAGTGAAGGCGGGAGCCCCCCAGATACGCAGTATTTT. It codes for CASSEGGSPPDTQYF.

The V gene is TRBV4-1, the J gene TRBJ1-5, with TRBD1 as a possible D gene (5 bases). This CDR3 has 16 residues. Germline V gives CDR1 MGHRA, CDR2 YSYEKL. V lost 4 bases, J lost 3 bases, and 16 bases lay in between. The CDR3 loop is CASSRRGGTLNQPQHF. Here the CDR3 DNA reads TGCGCCAGCAGCCGGCGGGGAGGGACCCTCAATCAGCCCCAGCATTTT.

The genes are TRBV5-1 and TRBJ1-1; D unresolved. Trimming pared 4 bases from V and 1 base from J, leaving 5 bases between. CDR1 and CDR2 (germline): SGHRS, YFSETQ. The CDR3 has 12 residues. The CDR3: CASSQENTEAFF. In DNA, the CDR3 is TGCGCCAGCAGCCAGGAGAACACTGAAGCTTTCTTT. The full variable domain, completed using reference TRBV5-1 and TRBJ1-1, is KAGVTQTPRYLIKTRGQQVTLSCSPISGHRSVSWYQQTPGQGLQFLFEYFSETQRNKGNFPGRFSGRQFSNSRSEMNVSTLELGDSALYLCASSQENTEAFFGQGTRLTVV.

The CDR3 is CASSHGTGSIQPQHF. The CDR3 coding sequence is TGTGCCAGCAGCCATGGGACAGGGTCGATTCAGCCCCAGCATTTT. The V call is TRBV3-1 (or the pseudogene TRBV3-2), the J call TRBJ1-5, with 9 positions matching TRBD1. V dropped 3 bases and J dropped 6; count of bases not matched to a gene: 6. In germline, CDR1 is LGHDT, CDR2 YNNKEL (reference sequence). The CDR3 covers 15 residues.